This paragraph reports one TCR beta chain. This clone was found a few times. The target of this receptor is not known. No qualities accompany the bases; no much larger clone lies one base away. This sample stems from a study of cytomegalovirus exposure and HLA in healthy donors (dated by TCRdb to 2016 to 2017). For context, the study as a whole: An earlier analysis of 587 of the donors reported 250 to 350 Gb of sequence data and some 120 million unique TCR beta sequences from some 180 million T cells. A later genetic analysis took genome-wide SNP genotypes for about 65% of the 666 donors and used that subset as a discovery cohort. The study aimed to test whether signatures of past pathogen exposure could be identified by cataloging public T cell receptors. Among approximately 370 genotyped donors of the cohort, an average of around 250,000 unique TCR beta nucleotide sequences was sequenced per donor, of which about 18% were non-productive. HLA typing covered class I and class II loci at four-digit resolution. A later analysis re-analyzed previously published TCR beta repertoires from 550 to 700 donors and added high-resolution HLA genotyping to study TCR occurrence patterns. Donor age, sex, ethnicity and CMV serostatus were compiled alongside the repertoire data. The study used immunosequencing to profile the T cell repertoires of approximately 690 subjects and linked those repertoires to cytomegalovirus serostatus. All discovery cohort repertoires had been generated on a single sequencing platform. An early release covering roughly 640 HLA-typed donors comprised about 300 gigabases of sequencing data and roughly 85 million unique TCR sequences. Typing coverage varied by locus: 629-630 donors for A, B, C, DRB1 and DQB1; more than 500 for DQA1; more than 600 for DPA1; roughly 450 for DPB1. In addition to the first cohort of 666 subjects, a separate validation cohort of 130 or so different subjects was used. Because of strong linkage in the cohort, a few DR-DQ haplotypes were treated as single units for association and clustering. To predict cytomegalovirus infection status, the study combined high-throughput TCR immunosequencing, statistical association of individual TCRs with disease status, and machine learning. Of the 300 to 500 genotyped donors, less than 90% were placed in the genetic ancestry cluster associated with self-reported Caucasian donors. In the later analysis, no new phenotypic data were used to find candidate immune exposures; instead, reliance was placed on TCR beta sequences and their occurrence across donors. An earlier analysis of 587 of the donors used high-throughput TCR beta sequencing to judge whether each TCR beta V gene segment behaved as functional or pseudogenic.

The library was built by means of the immunoSEQ multiplex PCR assay. For the multiplex PCR, a mixture combining 60 forward primers for TCR Vbeta segments and 13 reverse primers for TCR Jbeta segments was used. Amplification of the CDR3 region of rearranged TCR beta genes was performed with a multiplex PCR assay on genomic DNA. The amplified TCR beta libraries were sequenced on the Illumina HiSeq System as 87-base-pair reads. The authors' pipeline ran thus. A later analysis counted tens of millions of unique TCR beta chains across the 640 or so repertoires, and 9.5 million to 11 million of these chains were shared by at least two donors. To remove PCR and sequencing errors, raw reads were error-corrected and collapsed into unique sequences using a nearest-neighbor algorithm that merged closely related sequences. To assign V, D and J gene segments, CDR3 sequences were aligned to IMGT reference sequences. For a sequence to be retained, a match of at least six nucleotides to both a V gene segment and a J gene segment was required. A rearrangement was called productive if the CDR3 had no stop codons and remained in frame with V and J, and every other rearrangement was called non-productive. Following IMGT convention, CDR3 was defined as the stretch from the second conserved V-encoded cysteine to the conserved J-encoded phenylalanine. The earlier analysis of about 620 of the donors excluded sequences that lacked an unambiguous match to a single V gene segment. An earlier analysis of under 750 of the donors called V segments functional above 56.7% productive rearrangements and segregating when the between-donor standard deviation exceeded 5%. A statistical classification framework was built for diagnosing cytomegalovirus status from the catalog of TCR beta chain sequences. V and J gene assignment, in a later analysis, came from comparing TCR nucleotide sequences with IMGT/GENE-DB human TR gene sequences. A later analysis assigned CDR3 sequences and most-parsimonious VDJ recombination scenarios with the TCRdist pipeline. In a later analysis, each TCR beta chain was defined by its CDR3 amino acid sequence together with its V-gene family, and reads lacking a unique V-gene family were excluded. A later analysis removed nearly 600 highly shared, low-generation-probability nucleotide sequences to deal with suspected cross-contamination and a sequencing artifact. In a later analysis, a clonal expansion index for each public chain was calculated from normalized within-repertoire ranks of inferred template counts. In a later analysis, generation probabilities were computed with a VDJ recombination model fitted to out-of-frame rearrangements, and the resulting probabilities were checked against IGoR. Hypergeometric tests were used in a later analysis to score TCR-TCR, TCR-HLA and TCR-CMV co-occurrence, with a repertoire-size bias correction applied to the TCR pairs. False discovery rates were estimated in a later analysis by permuting HLA or CMV assignments 20 times. In a later analysis, co-occurring TCRs were grouped with DBSCAN, and TCRdist sequence similarity was added when clustering was performed within HLA-allele-positive subsets. Repertoires with fewer than 30,000 or more than 120,000 public chains, plus five repertoires with anomalous nucleotide sharing, were excluded from co-occurrence clustering. TCRdb carries this immuneACCESS record with in-frame sequences only. Its versions omit some clonotypes, under half of them owing to an unresolved V gene in the studies checked, with the rest unexplained. From that table come the V and J calls and clone size; the DNA was used to work out D and trimming. The table for this sample lists over 70,000 clones; approximately 63% of them were counted only once. Of the sample, 8.5% to 10% is held by the ten largest clones.

In total, about 650 healthy bone marrow donors made up the cohort. At the time of sampling, every cohort member was nominally healthy, though immune exposures that went unrecorded were likely present. The donor tested CMV seropositive and was one of the 289 seropositive cohort members. A peripheral blood sample was collected from each donor, and TCR beta sequencing was performed on peripheral blood mononuclear cells. Genomic DNA was extracted from the blood cell samples with the Qiagen DNeasy Blood Extraction Kit. What the research found in general, with its limitations: V-gene and J-gene trimming of TCR beta chains was associated with a missense DCLRE1C variant in a later genetic analysis, and the association was replicated in an independent cohort. Specific HLA alleles were associated with roughly 16,000 TCR beta sequences at a false discovery rate of 0.05 in a later analysis. Several of the top co-occurrence clusters appeared to be linked to parvovirus B19, influenza, CMV and Epstein-Barr virus, according to a later analysis. Immune exposure information for the cohort was limited to CMV serostatus. According to the authors, the approach could potentially be generalized to other disease states and immunological phenotypes. This cohort had only TCR beta chains sequenced, and the lack of alpha or paired-chain data limited which features could be detected. Presence/absence analyses assumed roughly uniform sequencing depth across donors, an assumption that may not hold. The classifier was reported to diagnose cytomegalovirus status with high specificity and sensitivity in both the original and validation cohorts. Compared with the roughly 710-donor mean, donors in an Asian-associated ancestry cluster had fewer N-insertions in productive TCRs, according to a later genetic analysis. A further reported finding was that TCR beta sequences accurately predicted the HLA-A and HLA-B alleles for most subjects in the first cohort. Linkage disequilibrium might explain the correlated functional status among segregating V segments, but an unknown experimental factor could not be excluded. In the study, about 150 TCR beta chains were listed as associated with cytomegalovirus. Because HLA typing was missing for some donors at each locus, association tests included only the typed subset. Over 15 rarely observed V segments, including chromosome 9 orphons, were excluded from the earlier analysis of a few hundred of the donors because counts were too low. In vitro tests confirmed that a few of the cytomegalovirus-associated TCR beta chains recognize cytomegalovirus antigens. A later analysis found that HLA-associated TCR beta chains were more clonally expanded and had lower generation probabilities than equally common non-associated chains. Strong co-occurrence of HLA alleles, especially DR and DQ, made assigning TCR associations to individual alleles difficult. In an earlier analysis of 587 of the donors, most TCR beta V segments were observed in productive rearrangements about 90% or about 30% of the time, broadly matching IMGT annotations. According to a later analysis, TCR association rates differed among HLA loci, with DRB1 alleles showing the most associated TCRs and HLA-C alleles showing the fewest. Most TCR sequences were seen in very few donors, while some public TCRs were found in many individuals. According to a later analysis, most CMV-associated TCR beta chains appeared to be HLA-restricted, and the HLA associations seemed to be driven largely by CMV exposure. A cluster of highly shared sequence variants was judged likely to be a technical artifact of the sequencing pipeline.

Sample: PBMCs. The TCR originated in a woman between 45 and 60 years old in good health and CMV-seropositive.

CDR3 region: CASSPSDRADTQYF. The bases are TGTGCCAGCAGCCCCTCGGACAGGGCCGATACGCAGTATTTT. The rearranged chain carries TRBV11-2 and TRBJ2-3; 8 central nucleotides agree with TRBD1. The CDR3 contains 14 residues, cysteine and phenylalanine counted. Left in the record is the CDR3 DNA by itself, 42 bases read in frame from the first base. At the junction V is shortened by 5 bases and J by 6 bases; bases outside the gene matches: 7. The germline V gene sets CDR1 to SGHAT and CDR2 to FQNNGV.